The next 16 T cell receptor beta chains were all read from a single sample in a study of shared clonotypes between healthy human individuals. The naive CD8 fraction comprised CD45RO-negative cells positively selected for CCR7 and excluded terminally differentiated effector memory CD45RA+ cells. TCRdb keeps only in-frame clones here, not all; method: immunoSEQ multiplex PCR. This table holds approximately 720,000 clones, 90% to 95% found once. The specimen was naive CD8+ T cells sorted from blood. The receptors were sampled from a man aged 25 to 40 in good health.

V usage is TRBV10-3 and J usage is TRBJ2-7; no definite D call. CDR3 length: 12 residues. In germline, CDR1 is ENHRY, CDR2 SYGVKD. Trimming removed 6 bases at V and 3 bases at J, with 9 bases between. CDR3 protein: CAISGESYEQYF. The CDR3 DNA is TGTGCCATCAGCGGAGAGAGCTACGAGCAGTACTTC.

This rearrangement joins TRBV7-9 to TRBJ2-7, with TRBD1 identical over 7 bases. V lost 8 bases, J lost 2 bases, and 6 bases stayed unmatched. The CDR3 loop spans 13 amino acids. Germline values: CDR1 SEHNR, CDR2 FQNEAQ (reference sequence). CDR3 region: CASAGTEAYEQYF. CDR3 coding DNA: TGTGCCAGCGCCGGGACAGAGGCCTACGAGCAGTACTTC.

V gene TRBV29-1 combines with J gene TRBJ2-2; 12 nucleotides match TRBD2. The CDR3 length is 17 residues. CDR1 is SQVTM, CDR2 ANQGSEA, per germline. V shed 3 bases, J shed 0 bases, and the junction held 5 bases outside the gene matches. Here the CDR3 reads CSVEASGRDPNTGELFF. In DNA, the CDR3 is TGCAGCGTTGAGGCTAGCGGGAGGGATCCGAACACCGGGGAGCTGTTTTTT.

This chain links TRBV5-4 with TRBJ2-3; D unresolved. The germline V gene has CDR1 SGHNT and CDR2 YYREEE (reference sequence). V lost 0 bases and J 2 bases, leaving 10 bases between the germline ends. CDR3 size: 15 residues. The CDR3 sequence is CASSLAGEITDTQYF. CDR3 in DNA: TGTGCCAGCAGCTTGGCTGGAGAAATCACAGATACGCAGTATTTT.

The chain uses TRBV6-1 and TRBJ1-3; D is undetermined. Per germline, CDR1 MNHNS and CDR2 SASEGT. Trimming took 8 bases from V and 0 from J, leaving 11 bases between them. The CDR3 consists of 14 residues. In DNA form, the CDR3 reads TGTGCCAGCGGGGATCTTTCCTCTGGAAACACCATATATTTT. This sequence encodes CASGDLSSGNTIYF.

The chain links TRBV19 to TRBJ2-1; D is uncertain. V shed 3 bases and J shed 8 bases, with 17 bases lying between them. Germline V gene lookup returns CDR1 LNHDA and CDR2 SQIVND (reference sequence). This CDR3 comprises 15 residues. CDR3 residues: CASSIFVSTTDEQFF. CDR3 sequence (DNA): TGTGCCAGTAGTATTTTTGTCTCAACTACAGATGAGCAGTTCTTC. Filled out from reference TRBV19 and TRBJ2-1, the complete variable domain reads DGGITQSPKYLFRKEGQNVTLSCEQNLNHDAMYWYRQDPGQGLRLIYYSQIVNDFQKGDIAEGYSVSREKKESFPLTVTSAQKNPTAFYLCASSIFVSTTDEQFFGPGTRLTVL.

The chain joins TRBV7-2 to TRBJ2-1; TRBD1 matches at 8 bases. CDR3 length: 17 residues. CDR1 and CDR2 (germline): SGHTA, FQGNSA. V lost 1 base, J lost 0 bases, and 5 bases stayed unmatched. The CDR3 loop is CASSLDTGQVSYNEQFF. The CDR3 region has the DNA TGTGCCAGCAGCTTAGACACGGGACAGGTCTCCTACAATGAGCAGTTCTTC.

Worth noting for this clone: This likely came from a read error, as a far larger clone is one base away. The chain links TRBV25-1 to TRBJ2-1; D is ambiguous. Germline V gene sequence: CDR1 MGHDK, CDR2 SYGVNS. The V and J ends lost 7 bases and 8 bases respectively, with 9 bases between them. There are 11 residues in the CDR3. CDR3: CASTQRDEQFF. The CDR3 DNA reads as TGTGCCAGCACTCAAAGGGATGAGCAGTTCTTC.

The CDR3 DNA follows: TGCAGCGTCGACAAGAACAATGAGCAGTTCTTC. Protein sequence: CSVDKNNEQFF. The chain combines TRBV29-1 with TRBJ2-1; D not resolved. CDR3 length: 11 residues. The V and J ends lost 6 bases and 5 bases respectively, with 8 bases between them. Germline V gene sequence: CDR1 SQVTM, CDR2 ANQGSEA.

The chain carries TRBV29-1 and TRBJ2-7; D possibly corresponds to TRBD2 (6 bases). Germline CDR1 and CDR2: SQVTM and ANQGSEA. With 4 bases removed from V and 2 bases from J, the gap between germline ends came to 9 bases. The length of the CDR3 is 12 residues. DNA for the CDR3: TGCAGCGTTGGCGGGGATCCCTACGAGCAGTACTTC. Translating it yields CSVGGDPYEQYF.

V and J are TRBV29-1 and TRBJ2-1, with TRBD1 identical over 8 bases. The V gene's germline CDR1 is SQVTM and CDR2 ANQGSEA. Trimming at V came to 4 bases and at J to 2 bases, leaving 13 bases not matched to a gene. This CDR3 is built from 17 residues. This CDR3 reads CSVALFLDRGPYNEQFF. The CDR3, as DNA: TGCAGCGTTGCCCTTTTTCTTGACAGGGGACCCTACAATGAGCAGTTCTTC.

This sequence joins TRBV10-2 and TRBJ2-2; D is possibly TRBD2 (6 bases). V was clipped by 6 bases and J by 2 bases, with 19 bases between them. The CDR3 runs 17 residues. Germline V gene data show CDR1 as WSHSY and CDR2 as SAAADI. CDR3 loop: CASRQVLGLTNTGELFF. DNA for the CDR3: TGCGCCAGCAGACAGGTACTAGGACTAACAAACACCGGGGAGCTGTTTTTT.

The genes are TRBV19 and TRBJ1-1; D perhaps matches TRBD1 (5 bases). Trimming stripped 4 bases from V and 1 base from J, with 13 bases between. The CDR3 spans 15 residues. The germline V gene encodes CDR1 LNHDA and CDR2 SQIVND (reference sequence). The CDR3 DNA reads TGTGCCAGTAGTACCCCGGACATTAAGAACACTGAAGCTTTCTTT. It encodes CASSTPDIKNTEAFF.

The chain joins TRBV27 to TRBJ2-3; a weak D match, TRBD2 (5 bases). V lost 5 bases and J lost 2, with 11 bases in between. This CDR3 is 14 amino acids long. CDR1 is MNHEY, CDR2 SMNVEV, per germline (reference sequence). CDR3 coding DNA: TGTGCCAGCAGTGTGGACTGGGACACAGATACGCAGTATTTT. This sequence encodes CASSVDWDTDTQYF.

The chain is built from TRBV6-1 and TRBJ2-7; D is unclear. V lost 8 bases and J 6 bases, leaving 17 bases between the germline ends. CDR3 length: 13 residues. Germline assignment: CDR1 MNHNS and CDR2 SASEGT. The chain's CDR3 is CASWTEHYVEQYF. The CDR3 DNA follows: TGTGCCAGCTGGACGGAGCATTATGTCGAGCAGTACTTC.

The chain is built from TRBV6-5 and TRBJ1-2; 10 bases line up with TRBD1. The germline V gene has CDR1 MNHEY and CDR2 SVGAGI. The CDR3 consists of 15 residues. The V gene end was trimmed by 0 bases and the J gene end by 7 bases; junction bases not matched to a gene: 5. As DNA, the CDR3 is TGTGCCAGCAGTTACTCTGGGACAGGGGCCTCTGGCTACACCTTC. Translating gives CASSYSGTGASGYTF.